The T cell receptor beta chain under discussion was sequenced for a study of cytomegalovirus exposure and HLA in healthy donors (dated by TCRdb to 2016 to 2017). Concerning the study at large: An earlier analysis of a few hundred of the donors reported approximately 300 Gb of sequence data and 95 million to 130 million unique TCR beta sequences obtained from 150 million to 200 million T cells. About 300 gigabases of sequencing data and approximately 80 million unique TCR sequences were included in an early release covering under 650 HLA-typed donors. All discovery cohort repertoires had been generated using a single sequencing platform. Among roughly 400 genotyped donors of the cohort, an average of about 220,000 unique TCR beta nucleotide sequences was sequenced per donor, of which approximately 19% were non-productive. Rather than using new phenotypic data, the later analysis identified candidate immune exposures from TCR beta sequences and from how often those sequences occurred across donors. The study was designed to test whether signatures of past pathogen exposure could be identified by cataloging public T cell receptors. Donor age, sex, ethnicity and CMV serostatus were collected together with the repertoire data. Along with the roughly 610-subject first cohort, a separate validation cohort of over a hundred different subjects was used. Five DR-DQ haplotypes were handled as single units for association and clustering because linkage in the cohort was strong. A later analysis re-analyzed previously published TCR beta repertoires from 600 to 850 donors and added high-resolution HLA genotyping to study TCR occurrence patterns. Both class I and class II loci were covered by HLA typing, at four-digit resolution. Of the roughly 400 genotyped donors, roughly 85% fell in the genetic ancestry cluster associated with self-reported Caucasian donors. To predict cytomegalovirus infection status, the study combined high-throughput TCR immunosequencing, statistical association of individual TCRs with disease status, and machine learning. A later genetic analysis used genome-wide SNP genotypes for about 55% of the 666 donors, treating that subset as a discovery cohort. Typing coverage varied by locus: about 629-640 donors for A, B, C, DRB1 and DQB1; under 550 for DQA1; more than 600 for DPA1; roughly 450 for DPB1. To decide whether each TCR beta V gene segment behaved as functional or pseudogenic, an earlier analysis of several hundred of the donors relied on high-throughput TCR beta sequencing. The study profiled the T cell repertoires of more than 500 subjects by immunosequencing and related them to cytomegalovirus serostatus.

The cohort was made up of around 720 healthy bone marrow donors. All cohort members were sampled while nominally healthy, although unrecorded immune exposures were likely present. The donor tested CMV seropositive, placing the donor among the 289 seropositive members of the cohort. Each donor provided a peripheral blood sample, and peripheral blood mononuclear cells were used for TCR beta sequencing. Genomic DNA extraction from the blood cell samples was performed with the Qiagen DNeasy Blood Extraction Kit. CDR1 is given as SNHLY and CDR2 as FYNNEI, both from the germline V gene. V and J are truncated by 3 bases and 2 bases respectively, leaving an intervening sequence of 7 bases. Measured from the cysteine to the phenylalanine, the CDR3 is 13 residues long. Of all the DNA, just the CDR3 is kept, 39 bases in frame from base 1. This clone was found once. Its antigen target is currently unknown. One base away there is no much larger clone; base qualities are not given.

Points the paper makes about the study in general: Because counts were too low, more than 15 rarely observed V segments, including chromosome 9 orphons, were excluded from the earlier analysis of under 650 of the donors. The authors suggested that the approach could potentially be extended to other disease states and immunological phenotypes. Because some donors lacked HLA typing at each locus, the association tests relied only on the typed subset. In an earlier analysis of under 600 of the donors, most TCR beta V segments were observed in productive rearrangements about 87% or about 30% of the time, broadly matching IMGT annotations. Strong co-occurrence of HLA alleles, especially DR and DQ, made assigning TCR associations to individual alleles difficult. Several of the top co-occurrence clusters appeared to be linked to parvovirus B19, influenza, CMV and Epstein-Barr virus, according to a later analysis. A further reported finding was that TCR beta sequences accurately predicted the HLA-A and HLA-B alleles for most subjects in the first cohort. CMV serostatus was the only immune exposure information available for the cohort. The classifier was reported to diagnose cytomegalovirus status with high specificity and sensitivity in both the original cohort and the validation cohort. Some IMGT-functional V segments, including TRBV6-2 and TRBV6-3, could not be told apart with the 87-base-pair reads, so those segments were excluded. Specific HLA alleles were associated with 15,000 to 20,000 TCR beta sequences at a false discovery rate of 0.05 in a later analysis. Linkage disequilibrium might explain the correlated functional status among segregating V segments, but an unknown experimental factor could not be excluded. Across donors, most TCR sequences were observed very rarely, whereas some public TCRs were present in many individuals. In a later analysis, HLA-associated TCR beta chains were found to be more clonally expanded and to have lower generation probabilities than equally common non-associated chains. In the study, some 180 TCR beta chains were listed as associated with cytomegalovirus. This cohort had only TCR beta chains sequenced, and the lack of alpha or paired-chain data limited which features could be detected. Most CMV-associated TCR beta chains appeared to be HLA-restricted in a later analysis, and the HLA associations seemed to be driven largely by CMV exposure. In a later analysis, the rate of TCR association differed among HLA loci, with DRB1 alleles having the most associated TCRs and HLA-C alleles having the fewest. An association between a missense DCLRE1C variant and V-gene and J-gene trimming of TCR beta chains was found in a later genetic analysis and replicated in an independent cohort. A later genetic analysis reported fewer N-insertions in productive TCRs among donors in an Asian-associated ancestry cluster than the approximately 670-donor mean. Presence/absence analyses assumed roughly uniform sequencing depth across donors, an assumption that may not hold. In vitro tests confirmed that a few of the cytomegalovirus-associated TCR beta chains recognize cytomegalovirus antigens. A group of highly shared sequence variants was considered likely to be a technical artifact of the sequencing pipeline.

The library was prepared using the immunoSEQ multiplex PCR assay. For the multiplex PCR, a mixture combining 60 forward primers for TCR Vbeta segments and 13 reverse primers for TCR Jbeta segments was used. Amplification of the CDR3 region of rearranged TCR beta genes was performed with a multiplex PCR assay on genomic DNA. On the Illumina HiSeq System, the amplified TCR beta libraries were sequenced as 87-base-pair reads. The paper's data handling went like this. A later analysis tallied 75 million to 85 million unique TCR beta chains across the 666 repertoires, and about 10 million of those chains were shared by two or more donors. Raw reads were error-corrected and collapsed into unique sequences with a nearest-neighbor algorithm that merged closely related sequences to remove PCR and sequencing errors. Alignment of CDR3 sequences to IMGT reference sequences was used to assign V, D and J gene segments. Each retained sequence needed at least a six-nucleotide match to both a V gene segment and a J gene segment. A rearrangement counted as productive if the CDR3 had no stop codons and remained in frame with V and J, and every other rearrangement counted as non-productive. CDR3 was defined by IMGT convention, running from the second conserved V-encoded cysteine to the conserved J-encoded phenylalanine. The earlier analysis of more than 450 of the donors excluded sequences that lacked an unambiguous match to a single V gene segment. An earlier analysis of a few hundred of the donors called V segments functional above 56.7% productive rearrangements and segregating when the between-donor standard deviation exceeded 5%. A statistical classification framework was developed to diagnose cytomegalovirus status using the catalog of TCR beta chain sequences. In a later analysis, TCR nucleotide sequences were compared against IMGT/GENE-DB human TR gene sequences so that V and J genes could be assigned. The TCRdist pipeline was used in a later analysis to assign CDR3 sequences and most-parsimonious VDJ recombination scenarios. In a later analysis, each TCR beta chain was defined by its CDR3 amino acid sequence together with its V-gene family, and reads lacking a unique V-gene family were excluded. A later analysis removed several hundred highly shared, low-generation-probability nucleotide sequences to deal with suspected cross-contamination and a sequencing artifact. A later analysis calculated a clonal expansion index for each public chain from normalized within-repertoire ranks of inferred template counts. In a later analysis, generation probabilities were computed using a VDJ recombination model fitted to out-of-frame rearrangements, and the results were checked against IGoR. In a later analysis, hypergeometric tests were used to score TCR-TCR, TCR-HLA and TCR-CMV co-occurrence, with a repertoire-size bias correction applied to TCR pairs. In a later analysis, false discovery rates were estimated by permuting HLA or CMV assignments 20 times. In a later analysis, co-occurring TCRs were grouped with DBSCAN, and TCRdist sequence similarity was added when clustering was performed within HLA-allele-positive subsets. For co-occurrence clustering, repertoires with fewer than 30,000 or more than 120,000 public chains were excluded, along with four or five repertoires with anomalous nucleotide sharing. This is the immuneACCESS table as TCRdb keeps it, with only in-frame sequences that have V and J called. A part of the clones is gone; compared with another copy, unresolved V genes explain less than half, and the rest is unexplained. V, J and clone size derive from that table, while D and trimming were established from the DNA sequence. This sample gives around 95,000 clones in total; 78% of them show up just once. The ten biggest clones cover roughly 3.9% of the sample.

The V and J genes are TRBV2 and TRBJ1-2, with the D gene not confidently named. The receptor was derived from a woman in her thirties or forties in good health and CMV-seropositive. The source material was PBMCs. The DNA reads as follows: TGTGCCAGCAGTGACTCCGGGAACTATGGCTACACCTTC. The encoded protein is CASSDSGNYGYTF.